This is a list of T cell receptor beta chains from one sample in a study of blood T cell repertoires in COVID-19. Profiled with immunoSEQ multiplex PCR; TCRdb holds only in-frame clones, not every one. Of 350,000 or so clones listed, about 90% are singletons. The material sequenced was PBMCs or T cells enriched from blood (not recorded which). The receptors here all came from a woman between 25 and 40 years old who had recovered from COVID-19. Both conserved end residues are part of each CDR3. A D gene is named only where the DNA matches it firmly. The size field is filled for only some rows; it gives once, few, many or a size class.

TRBJ2-5,-,TRBD2,TRBV27,CASSLKRGYQETQYF,TGTGCCAGCAGCTTAAAGCGGGGGTACCAAGAGACCCAGTACTTC
TRBJ1-5,once,-,TRBV7-2,CASSFYSNQPQHF,TGTGCCAGCAGCTTCTATAGCAATCAGCCCCAGCATTTT
TRBJ2-3,few,-,TRBV4-1,CASSQEGVRGNTDTQYF,TGCGCCAGCAGCCAAGAAGGCGTCCGGGGTAACACAGATACGCAGTATTTT
TRBJ2-5,-,TRBD1,TRBV18,CASSPGQVRETQYF,TGTGCCAGCTCACCGGGACAGGTCCGGGAGACCCAGTACTTC
TRBJ1-4,-,TRBD1,TRBV11-2,CASSPRTGLATNEKLFF,TGTGCCAGCAGCCCCCGGACAGGGCTTGCAACTAATGAAAAACTGTTTTTT
TRBJ1-1,-,TRBD1,TRBV2,CASSEDGWDRALLLEAFF,TGTGCCAGCAGTGAGGATGGGTGGGACAGGGCGCTACTCTTGGAAGCTTTCTTT
TRBJ2-1,-,-,TRBV5-1,CASSPSTSGAYNEQFF,TGCGCCAGCAGCCCCTCCACGTCGGGGGCCTACAATGAGCAGTTCTTC
TRBJ2-1,-,TRBD2,TRBV24-1,CATSEMGGSSYNEQFF,TGTGCCACCAGTGAGATGGGGGGGAGCTCCTACAATGAGCAGTTCTTC
TRBJ2-7,-,TRBD2,TRBV7-2,CASSVPGPSGPSYEQYF,TGTGCCAGCAGCGTCCCCGGACCTAGCGGGCCTTCCTACGAGCAGTACTTC
TRBJ2-5,-,TRBD2,TRBV19,CASSTAPGLGGETQYF,TGTGCCAGTAGTACAGCGCCGGGACTAGGTGGAGAGACCCAGTACTTC
TRBJ2-5,once,TRBD1,TRBV19,CASSRPGQGAQETQYF,TGTGCCAGTAGTAGACCGGGACAGGGGGCCCAAGAGACCCAGTACTTC
TRBJ2-7,once,TRBD2,TRBV3-1/TRBV3-2,CASSHVAGGPYEQYF,TGTGCCAGCAGCCACGTAGCGGGGGGGCCCTACGAGCAGTACTTC
TRBJ2-5,-,-,TRBV11-2,CASSLLWGQGQETQYF,TGTGCCAGCAGCTTACTCTGGGGGCAAGGCCAAGAGACCCAGTACTTC
TRBJ2-6,-,-,TRBV7-2,CASSSPGRQGPSGANVLTF,TGTGCCAGCAGCTCCCCCGGGAGACAGGGCCCCTCTGGGGCCAACGTCCTGACTTTC
TRBJ2-3,-,-,TRBV5-1,CASNGGFDTDTQYF,TGCGCCAGCAACGGGGGATTTGACACAGATACGCAGTATTTT
TRBJ1-2,-,-,TRBV5-4,CASSSTNRDGYGYTF,TGTGCCAGCAGCTCGACAAACAGGGACGGGTATGGCTACACCTTC
TRBJ2-2,-,TRBD1,TRBV29-1,CSVYGTAGELFF,TGCAGCGTTTATGGGACAGCCGGGGAGCTGTTTTTT
TRBJ1-4,-,-,TRBV23-1,CASSLAGNEKLFF,TGCGCCAGCAGTCTTGCGGGGAATGAAAAACTGTTTTTT
TRBJ1-5,-,-,TRBV28,CASSFPFARGQPQHF,TGTGCCAGCAGTTTTCCTTTTGCACGGGGTCAGCCCCAGCATTTT
TRBJ2-3,-,TRBD2,TRBV7-9,CASRTSGGKDTQYF,TGTGCCAGCAGAACAAGCGGGGGTAAAGATACGCAGTATTTT
TRBJ2-7,-,-,TRBV6-5,CASRDSVYEQYF,TGTGCCAGCAGGGACAGTGTCTACGAGCAGTACTTC
TRBJ2-3,-,-,TRBV25-1,CASTRDGGFTDTQYF,TGTGCCAGCACCCGGGACGGGGGTTTCACAGATACGCAGTATTTT
TRBJ1-4,-,-,TRBV5-6,CASSPRTINRDGTNEKLFF,TGTGCCAGCAGCCCCAGAACAATAAACAGGGACGGAACTAATGAAAAACTGTTTTTT
TRBJ2-5,-,TRBD2,TRBV7-9,CASSLEVGTGGQEETQYF,TGTGCCAGCAGCTTAGAGGTCGGAACGGGGGGGCAGGAAGAGACCCAGTACTTC
TRBJ1-6,few,-,TRBV7-2,CASSLQGNSPLHF,TGTGCCAGCAGCTTGCAGGGTAATTCACCCCTCCACTTT
TRBJ2-2,-,-,TRBV18,CASSPPGVNTGELFF,TGTGCCAGCTCACCACCAGGGGTCAACACCGGGGAGCTGTTTTTT
TRBJ1-1,once,-,TRBV5-5,CASSFSTEAFF,TGTGCCAGCAGCTTTAGTACTGAAGCTTTCTTT
TRBJ2-1,-,-,TRBV11-3,CASSRGGSPSYNEQFF,TGTGCCAGCAGCCGTGGAGGATCCCCCTCCTACAATGAGCAGTTCTTC
TRBJ2-7,-,-,TRBV5-4,CASSKDSYSPEQYF,TGTGCCAGCAGCAAAGACAGCTATTCGCCAGAGCAGTACTTC
TRBJ1-1,-,-,TRBV28,CASRSRGNTEAFF,TGTGCCAGCAGATCAAGGGGGAACACTGAAGCTTTCTTT
TRBJ2-6,-,-,TRBV16,CASSPTGLSGANVLTF,TGTGCCAGCAGCCCCACAGGGTTGTCTGGGGCCAACGTCCTGACTTTC
TRBJ1-6,-,TRBD1,TRBV7-9,CASSPGGPPRSYNSPLHF,TGTGCCAGCAGCCCAGGGGGGCCCCCGAGGTCCTATAATTCACCCCTCCACTTT
TRBJ1-1,few,-,TRBV27,CASSLNWATEAFF,TGTGCCAGCAGTTTAAATTGGGCCACTGAAGCTTTCTTT
TRBJ2-1,-,TRBD1,TRBV5-5,CASSFRQGSSLPGNEQFF,TGTGCCAGCAGCTTCCGACAGGGGTCATCCTTACCGGGCAATGAGCAGTTCTTC
TRBJ2-3,-,TRBD1,TRBV28,CASSSDRGTDTQYF,TGTGCCAGCAGCTCAGACAGGGGGACAGATACGCAGTATTTT
TRBJ1-1,-,-,TRBV6-2/TRBV6-3,CASSYPGNTEAFF,TGTGCCAGCAGTTACCCAGGGAACACTGAAGCTTTCTTT
TRBJ1-1,-,TRBD1,TRBV2,CASSETTGGVNTEAFF,TGTGCCAGCAGTGAGACGACAGGGGGAGTGAACACTGAAGCTTTCTTT
TRBJ2-1,once,-,TRBV7-9,CASSSELGSYNEQFF,TGTGCCAGCAGCTCTGAGCTAGGCTCCTACAATGAGCAGTTCTTC
TRBJ2-3,-,TRBD2,TRBV9,CASSVSGGVTDTQYF,TGTGCCAGCAGCGTAAGCGGGGGGGTTACAGATACGCAGTATTTT
TRBJ2-3,once,-,TRBV12-5,CASGLVLNTQYF,TGTGCTAGTGGTTTGGTACTGAATACGCAGTATTTT
TRBJ2-2,-,TRBD2,TRBV7-2,CASSPRRLAGGVGELFF,TGTGCCAGCAGCCCCCGGAGACTAGCGGGGGGAGTGGGGGAGCTGTTTTTT